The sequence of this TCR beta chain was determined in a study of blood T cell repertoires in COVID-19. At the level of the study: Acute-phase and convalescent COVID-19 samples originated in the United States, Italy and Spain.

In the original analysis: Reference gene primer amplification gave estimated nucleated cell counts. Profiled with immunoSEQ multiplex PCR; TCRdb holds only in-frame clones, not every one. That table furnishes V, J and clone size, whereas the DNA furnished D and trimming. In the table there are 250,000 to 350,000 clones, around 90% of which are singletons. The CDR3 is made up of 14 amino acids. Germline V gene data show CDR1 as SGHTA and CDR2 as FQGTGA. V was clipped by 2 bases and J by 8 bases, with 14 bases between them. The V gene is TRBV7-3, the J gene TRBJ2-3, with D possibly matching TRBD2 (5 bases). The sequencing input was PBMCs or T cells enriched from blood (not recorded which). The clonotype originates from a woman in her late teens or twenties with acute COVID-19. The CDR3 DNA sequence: TGTGCCAGCAGCTTAGAGGGAAGTTCACCTACGCAGTATTTT. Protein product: CASSLEGSSPTQYF.